This TCR beta chain was identified during a study of blood T cells in healthy people across ages. Study-level points and caveats: Unsorted PBMC material precluded a definitive naive versus antigen-experienced comparison.

A second about 7 to 11 cycle PCR used barcoded and J-beta primers. TCRdb re-derived calls from the 5' RACE reads in MiXCR, one entry per CDR3 protein. The sample contains about 800,000 distinct CDR3 sequences, more than 45% of which appear only once. A remark on this clonotype: Its specificity is not known. The junction differs from germline at one of its ends, possibly a read error.

In germline, CDR1 is SGHRS, CDR2 YFSETQ. This CDR3 contains 15 residues. The chain joins TRBV5-1 to TRBJ2-5, with 8 bases aligning to TRBD1. The receptor was isolated from a man under 40 in good health. The specimen sequenced was blood. CDR3 sequence: CASSYGTGIQGTQYF. The CDR3 nucleotides are TGCGCCAGCAGCTACGGGACAGGAATTCAAGGGACCCAGTACTTC.